This paragraph covers one TCR beta chain sequence. Its cognate antigen is unknown. The sample belongs to a study of T-cell reconstitution after alpha-beta-depleted transplantation in children. The study, taken as a whole, reports: Alpha-beta T cells about two months after transplant reportedly derived from several hundred expanded graft clones. Some patients' high day-60 TCRbeta diversity was traced to surviving recipient T cells and thymic progenitors. T-cell counts and diversity were attributed mostly to newly produced T cells one year after transplant.

Preparation of the TCRbeta library involved a method that used unique molecular identifiers. Each CDR3 protein is one row after TCRdb ran MiXCR on the PCR reads. The sample records about 980,000 distinct CDR3 sequences, roughly 29% being singletons. The input for sequencing was PBMCs, mostly from graft donor cells, taken 360 days after TCRalphabeta/CD19-depleted stem cell transplant. This TCR derives from a boy under two years old who had a stem cell transplant for SCID, so the T cells may come from the graft donor.

CDR3 in amino acids: CSVSWGRTDTQYF. In nucleotides, the CDR3 is TGCAGCGTTTCTTGGGGTCGGACAGATACGCAGTATTTT. This chain joins TRBV29-1 and TRBJ2-3; D is undetermined. The length of the CDR3 is 13 residues. Per the germline V gene, CDR1 is SQVTM and CDR2 is ANQGSEA. Trimming cost V 5 bases and J 3 bases, with 12 bases left between them.